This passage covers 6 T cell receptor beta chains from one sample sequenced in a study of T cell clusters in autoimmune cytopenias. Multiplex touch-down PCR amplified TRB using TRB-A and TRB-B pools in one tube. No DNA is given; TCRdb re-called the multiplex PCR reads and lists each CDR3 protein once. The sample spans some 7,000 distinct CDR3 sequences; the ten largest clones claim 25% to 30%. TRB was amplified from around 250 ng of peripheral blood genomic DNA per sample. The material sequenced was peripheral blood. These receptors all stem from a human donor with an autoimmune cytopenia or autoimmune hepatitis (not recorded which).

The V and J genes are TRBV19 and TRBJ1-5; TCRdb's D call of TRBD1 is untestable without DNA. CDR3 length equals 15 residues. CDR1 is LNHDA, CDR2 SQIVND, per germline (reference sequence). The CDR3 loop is CASSILGGGNQPQHF.

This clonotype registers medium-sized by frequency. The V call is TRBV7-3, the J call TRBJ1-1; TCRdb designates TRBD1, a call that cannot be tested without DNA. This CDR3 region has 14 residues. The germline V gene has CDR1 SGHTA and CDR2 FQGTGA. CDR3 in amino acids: CASRSKGQGTEAFF.

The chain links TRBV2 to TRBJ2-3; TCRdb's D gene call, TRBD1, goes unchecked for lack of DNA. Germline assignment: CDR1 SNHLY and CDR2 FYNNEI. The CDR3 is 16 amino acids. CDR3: CASSEGTGGYTDTQYF. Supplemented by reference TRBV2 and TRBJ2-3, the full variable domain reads EPEVTQTPSHQVTQMGQEVILRCVPISNHLYFYWYRQILGQKVEFLVSFYNNEISEKSEIFDDQFSVERPDGSNFTLKIRSTKLEDSAMYFCASSEGTGGYTDTQYFGPGTRLTVL.

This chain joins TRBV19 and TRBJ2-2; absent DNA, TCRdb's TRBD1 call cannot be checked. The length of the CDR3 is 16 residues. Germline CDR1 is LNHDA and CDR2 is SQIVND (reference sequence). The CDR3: CASSISGAGNTGELFF.

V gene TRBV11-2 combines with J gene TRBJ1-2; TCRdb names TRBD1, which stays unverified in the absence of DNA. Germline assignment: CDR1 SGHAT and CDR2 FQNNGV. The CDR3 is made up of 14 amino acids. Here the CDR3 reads CASSLVGTGEGYTF. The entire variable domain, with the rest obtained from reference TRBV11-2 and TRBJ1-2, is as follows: EAGVAQSPRYKIIEKRQSVAFWCNPISGHATLYWYQQILGQGPKLLIQFQNNGVVDDSQLPKDRFSAERLKGVDSTLKIQPAKLEDSAVYLCASSLVGTGEGYTFGSGTRLTVV.

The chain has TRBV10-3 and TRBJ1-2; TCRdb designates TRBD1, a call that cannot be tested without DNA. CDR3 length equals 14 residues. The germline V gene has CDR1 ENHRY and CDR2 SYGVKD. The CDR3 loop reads CAIRLDRDRGGYTF.